Listed here is a single T cell receptor (beta chain). Its antigen is unknown. Within one base of it there is no much larger clone, and no base qualities were kept. The sample is drawn from a study of cytomegalovirus exposure and HLA in healthy donors (dated by TCRdb to the late 2010s). Turning to the overall study: An earlier analysis of about 530 of the donors reported about 300 Gb of sequence data and 117 million unique TCR beta sequences obtained from about 200 million T cells. Roughly 5 DR-DQ haplotypes were handled as single units for association and clustering because linkage in the cohort was strong. An early release covering over 500 HLA-typed donors comprised roughly 300 gigabases of sequencing data and about 90 million unique TCR sequences. A later genetic analysis used genome-wide SNP genotypes for about 65% of the roughly 670 donors, treating that subset as a discovery cohort. Donor age, sex, ethnicity and CMV serostatus were compiled alongside the repertoire data. Among a few hundred genotyped donors of the cohort, an average of about 240,000 unique TCR beta nucleotide sequences were sequenced per donor, 15% to 20% of them non-productive. Typing coverage differed by locus: A, B, C, DRB1 and DQB1 were typed in roughly 620-640 donors, DQA1 in around 500, DPA1 in 600 to 610, and DPB1 in approximately 450. HLA typing included class I and class II loci at four-digit resolution. An earlier analysis of 500 to 750 of the donors applied high-throughput TCR beta sequencing to assess whether each TCR beta V gene segment acted as functional or pseudogenic. Rather than using new phenotypic data, the later analysis identified candidate immune exposures from TCR beta sequences and from how often those sequences occurred across donors. The genetic ancestry cluster associated with self-reported Caucasian donors included 65% to 90% of the roughly 400 genotyped donors. The study profiled the T cell repertoires of under 700 subjects by immunosequencing and related them to cytomegalovirus serostatus. In a later analysis, previously published TCR beta repertoires from more than 500 donors were re-analyzed and high-resolution HLA genotyping was added so that TCR occurrence patterns could be studied. The study aimed to test whether cataloging public T cell receptors could reveal signatures of past pathogen exposure. Along with the roughly 670-subject first cohort, a separate validation cohort of 120 different subjects was used. All discovery cohort repertoires had been generated using a single sequencing platform. To predict cytomegalovirus infection status, the study combined high-throughput TCR immunosequencing, statistical association of individual TCRs with disease status, and machine learning.

On the study overall, not on this receptor specifically: Linkage disequilibrium might explain the correlated functional status among segregating V segments, but an unknown experimental factor could not be ruled out. The classifier was reported to diagnose cytomegalovirus status with high specificity and sensitivity in both the original cohort and the validation cohort. In a later analysis, TCR association rates were found to vary across HLA loci, with the most associated TCRs seen for DRB1 alleles and the fewest for HLA-C alleles. While some public TCRs were present in many individuals, most TCR sequences turned up only very rarely across donors. In an earlier analysis of about 600 of the donors, most TCR beta V segments appeared in productive rearrangements about 87% or about 30% of the time, broadly matching IMGT annotations. Some IMGT-functional V segments, including TRBV6-2 and TRBV6-3, could not be told apart with the 87-base-pair reads, so those segments were excluded. Because some donors lacked HLA typing at each locus, the association tests relied only on the typed subset. A few of the identified cytomegalovirus-associated TCR beta chains were confirmed in vitro to be specific for cytomegalovirus antigens. Seventeen rarely observed V segments, including chromosome 9 orphons, were excluded from the earlier analysis of almost 600 of the donors because counts were too low. In the study, roughly 160 TCR beta chains were listed as associated with cytomegalovirus. In a later analysis, HLA-associated TCR beta chains were found to be more clonally expanded and to have lower generation probabilities than equally common non-associated chains. A further reported finding was that TCR beta sequences accurately predicted the HLA-A and HLA-B alleles for most subjects in the first cohort. Most CMV-associated TCR beta chains appeared to be HLA-restricted in a later analysis, and the HLA associations seemed to be driven largely by CMV exposure. Several of the top co-occurrence clusters appeared to be linked to parvovirus B19, influenza, CMV and Epstein-Barr virus, according to a later analysis. The authors suggested that the approach could potentially be extended to other disease states and immunological phenotypes. Specific HLA alleles were associated with some 15,000 TCR beta sequences at a false discovery rate of 0.05 in a later analysis. V-gene and J-gene trimming of TCR beta chains was associated with a missense DCLRE1C variant in a later genetic analysis, and the association was replicated in an independent cohort. Strong co-occurrence of HLA alleles, especially DR and DQ, made assigning TCR associations to individual alleles difficult. A group of highly shared sequence variants was considered likely to be a technical artifact of the sequencing pipeline. Compared with the approximately 670-donor mean, donors in an Asian-associated ancestry cluster had fewer N-insertions in productive TCRs, according to a later genetic analysis. The cohort was sequenced for TCR beta chains only, and without alpha or paired-chain data the features that could be detected were limited. Sequencing depth was assumed to be roughly uniform across donors in the presence/absence analyses, though that assumption may not hold. CMV serostatus was the only immune exposure information available for the cohort.

Trimming takes 5 bases off V and 5 bases off J; junction bases not matched to a gene: 5. The CDR3 sequence holds 13 residues, the cysteine and phenylalanine included. Just CDR3 DNA is preserved here, 39 bases in frame from base 1. CDR1 and CDR2 are drawn from the germline V gene (reference sequence): SEHNR, FQNEAQ. The cohort was made up of 666 healthy bone marrow donors. At the time of sampling, all cohort members were nominally healthy, though unrecorded immune exposures were likely present. The donor tested CMV seronegative, placing the donor among the roughly 350 seronegative members of the cohort. A peripheral blood sample was collected from each donor, and TCR beta sequencing was performed on peripheral blood mononuclear cells. Genomic DNA extraction from the blood cell samples was performed with the Qiagen DNeasy Blood Extraction Kit. The library was prepared using the immunoSEQ multiplex PCR assay. For the multiplex PCR, a mixture combining 60 forward primers for TCR Vbeta segments and 13 reverse primers for TCR Jbeta segments was used. A multiplex PCR assay on genomic DNA amplified the CDR3 region of rearranged TCR beta genes. The amplified TCR beta libraries were sequenced on the Illumina HiSeq System as 87-base-pair reads. As for how the authors treated the data: A later analysis counted approximately 74 million unique TCR beta chains across the 666 repertoires, and some 11 million of these chains were shared by at least two donors. Raw reads were error-corrected and collapsed into unique sequences with a nearest-neighbor algorithm that merged closely related sequences to remove PCR and sequencing errors. CDR3 sequences were aligned to IMGT reference sequences to assign V, D and J gene segments. For a sequence to be retained, a match of at least six nucleotides to both a V gene segment and a J gene segment was required. Rearrangements were classified as productive when the CDR3 lacked stop codons and remained in frame with V and J, and all other rearrangements were classified as non-productive. CDR3 was defined by IMGT convention, running from the second conserved V-encoded cysteine to the conserved J-encoded phenylalanine. The earlier analysis of about 590 of the donors excluded sequences that lacked an unambiguous match to a single V gene segment. In an earlier analysis of some 590 of the donors, V segments were called functional above 56.7% productive rearrangements and were called segregating when the between-donor standard deviation exceeded 5%. A statistical classification framework was built for diagnosing cytomegalovirus status from the catalog of TCR beta chain sequences. A later analysis assigned V and J genes by comparing TCR nucleotide sequences with IMGT/GENE-DB human TR gene sequences. The TCRdist pipeline was used in a later analysis to assign CDR3 sequences and most-parsimonious VDJ recombination scenarios. In a later analysis, each TCR beta chain was defined by its CDR3 amino acid sequence together with its V-gene family, and reads lacking a unique V-gene family were excluded. In a later analysis, 450 to 600 highly shared, low-generation-probability nucleotide sequences were removed to address suspected cross-contamination and a sequencing artifact. For each public chain, a later analysis derived a clonal expansion index from normalized ranks of inferred template counts within each repertoire. In a later analysis, generation probabilities were computed using a VDJ recombination model fitted to out-of-frame rearrangements, and the results were checked against IGoR. A later analysis scored TCR-TCR, TCR-HLA and TCR-CMV co-occurrence with hypergeometric tests, applying a repertoire-size bias correction to TCR pairs. In a later analysis, false discovery rates were estimated by permuting HLA or CMV assignments 20 times. In a later analysis, co-occurring TCRs were grouped using DBSCAN, with TCRdist sequence similarity added in when clustering inside HLA-allele-positive subsets. Repertoires with fewer than 30,000 or more than 120,000 public chains were left out of co-occurrence clustering, as were four to six repertoires with anomalous nucleotide sharing. The table was pulled from immuneACCESS by TCRdb, which kept in-frame rearrangements only. Such tables lose some clones; where checked, under half of the loss comes from unresolved V genes, and the rest has no known cause. The D gene and trimming were derived from the DNA, and the V and J assignments and clone size from that table. Across this sample there are more than 95,000 clones, with roughly 15% seen only once. The ten top clones hold roughly 0.89% of the sample.

Material: PBMCs. The receptor chain draws on TRBV7-9 and TRBJ2-7, with 8 bases aligning to TRBD2. The TCR comes from a female donor in good health and CMV-seronegative. The DNA sequence reads TGTGCCAGCAGCCCGGGAGGGCGAGACGAGCAGTACTTC. Translated, this is CASSPGGRDEQYF.